This T cell receptor beta chain was identified during a study of T-cell reconstitution after alpha-beta-depleted transplantation in children. The TCRbeta library was prepared with unique molecular identifiers. TCRdb used MiXCR to reprocess the PCR reads, holding one entry per CDR3 protein. The data show 350,000 to 400,000 distinct CDR3 sequences, with roughly 21% seen just once and over 3.5% held by the top ten. CDR1 is SGDLS, CDR2 YYNGEE, per germline. V dropped 0 bases and J dropped 4 bases, with 8 bases sitting between them. The CDR3 is made up of 14 amino acids. The sequence came from a human donor who donated a stem cell graft to a child with acute myeloid leukemia. The chain recombines TRBV9 with TRBJ2-1; perhaps TRBD2 as D (5 bases). Sequenced here: PBMCs from the stem cell graft donor, sampled from the stem cell graft. CDR3 DNA sequence: TGTGCCAGCAGCGTAGGACTAAAGTACAATGAGCAGTTCTTC. This sequence encodes CASSVGLKYNEQFF.